This T cell receptor (beta chain) was found in a study of blood T cell repertoires in COVID-19. Background on the study: The United States, Italy and Spain supplied acute and convalescent COVID-19 samples. PBMCs, B-cell-depleted T cells, or T cells were the source of the cDNA or gDNA that made up the material.

Original processing notes: Reference gene primers were amplified, and this amplification served to estimate nucleated cell counts. Produced via immunoSEQ multiplex PCR; TCRdb's table is partial and in-frame only. The DNA gave D and trimming, while V, J and clone size come from that table. The table lists under 300,000 clones, over 75% of them singletons, with 0.7% to 0.85% in the top ten. This CDR3 spans 15 amino acids. Germline V gene data show CDR1 as LNHDA and CDR2 as SQIVND (reference sequence). The V and J ends lost 5 bases and 2 bases respectively, with 13 bases between them. The sequencing input was peripheral blood. The clonotype originates from a woman in her twenties or thirties with acute or convalescent COVID-19. The chain carries TRBV19 and TRBJ1-3; tentatively, D is TRBD1 (5 bases). The CDR3 spells CASSPQQVAGNTIYF. As DNA, the CDR3 is TGTGCCAGTAGTCCACAACAGGTCGCTGGAAACACCATATATTTT.